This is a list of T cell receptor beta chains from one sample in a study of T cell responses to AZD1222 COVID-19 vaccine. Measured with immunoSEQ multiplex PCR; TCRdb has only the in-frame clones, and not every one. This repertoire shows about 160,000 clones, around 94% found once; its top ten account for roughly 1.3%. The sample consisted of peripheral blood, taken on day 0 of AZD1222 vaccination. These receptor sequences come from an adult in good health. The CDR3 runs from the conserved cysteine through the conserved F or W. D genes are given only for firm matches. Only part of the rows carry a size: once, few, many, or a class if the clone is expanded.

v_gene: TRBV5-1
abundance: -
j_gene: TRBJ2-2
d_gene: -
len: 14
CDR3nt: TGCGCCAGCAGCTTGTCCGCGAACACCGGGGAGCTGTTTTTT
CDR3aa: CASSLSANTGELFF

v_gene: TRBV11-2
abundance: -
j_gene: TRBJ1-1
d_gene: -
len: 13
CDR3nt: TGTGCCAGCAGCTTAGGCCTAGACACTGAAGCTTTCTTT
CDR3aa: CASSLGLDTEAFF

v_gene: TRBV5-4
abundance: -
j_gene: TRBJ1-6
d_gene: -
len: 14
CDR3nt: TGTGCCAGCAGCCCCTCAGGGCTAACGACACCCCTCCACTTT
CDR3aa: CASSPSGLTTPLHF

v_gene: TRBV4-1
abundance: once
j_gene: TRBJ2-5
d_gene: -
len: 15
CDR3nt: TGCGCCAGCAGCCAAGGGGTAGTCTTACAAGAGACCCAGTACTTC
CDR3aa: CASSQGVVLQETQYF

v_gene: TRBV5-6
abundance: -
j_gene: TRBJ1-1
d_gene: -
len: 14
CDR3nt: TGTGCCAGCAGCTCTTGGGGCGCGAACACTGAAGCTTTCTTT
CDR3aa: CASSSWGANTEAFF

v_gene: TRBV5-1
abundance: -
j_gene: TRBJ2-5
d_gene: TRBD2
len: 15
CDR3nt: TGCGCCAGCAGGCTAATAGCGGGGGGACAAGAGACCCAGTACTTC
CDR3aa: CASRLIAGGQETQYF

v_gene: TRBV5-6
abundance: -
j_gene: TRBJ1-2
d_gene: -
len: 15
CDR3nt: TGTGCCAGCAGCTTGGCAGGGTCCCGTAACTATGGCTACACCTTC
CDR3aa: CASSLAGSRNYGYTF

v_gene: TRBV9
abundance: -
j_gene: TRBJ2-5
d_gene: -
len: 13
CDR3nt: TGTGCCAGCAGCTCCAGCAGGCCGGAGACCCAGTACTTC
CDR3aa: CASSSSRPETQYF

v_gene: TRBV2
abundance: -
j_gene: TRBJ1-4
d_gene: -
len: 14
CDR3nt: TGTGCCAGCAGACGGGGGTCAACTAATGAAAAACTGTTTTTT
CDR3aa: CASRRGSTNEKLFF

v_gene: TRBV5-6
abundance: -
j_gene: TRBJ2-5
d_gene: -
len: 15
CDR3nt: TGTGCCAGCAGCTTGGGCAGGGGATTACAAGAGACCCAGTACTTC
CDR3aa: CASSLGRGLQETQYF

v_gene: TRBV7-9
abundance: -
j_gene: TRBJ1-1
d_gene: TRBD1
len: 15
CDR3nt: TGTGCCAGCAGCCAGCGGACAGGGCCGAACACTGAAGCTTTCTTT
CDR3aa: CASSQRTGPNTEAFF

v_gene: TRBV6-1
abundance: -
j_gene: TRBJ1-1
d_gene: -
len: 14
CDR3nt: TGTGCCAGCAGTGAAAGGGTCGAAAGCACCGAAGCTTTCTTT
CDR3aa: CASSERVESTEAFF

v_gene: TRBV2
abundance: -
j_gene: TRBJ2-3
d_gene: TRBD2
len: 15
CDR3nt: TGTGCCAGCAACGGGGTGGCGGGAGTAGAAGTTACGCAGTATTTT
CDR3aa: CASNGVAGVEVTQYF

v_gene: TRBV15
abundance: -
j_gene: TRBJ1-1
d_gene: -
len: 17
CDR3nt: TGTGCCACCAGCAGAGTGGGGCGAGGGACTCTAGGCACTGAAGCTTTCTTT
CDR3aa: CATSRVGRGTLGTEAFF

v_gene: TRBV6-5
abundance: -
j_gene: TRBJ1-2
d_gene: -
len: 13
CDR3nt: TGTGCCAGCTCCCCAATGGGGGTGGGCGGCTACACCTTC
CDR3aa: CASSPMGVGGYTF

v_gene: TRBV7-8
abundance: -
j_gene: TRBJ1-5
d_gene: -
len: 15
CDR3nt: TGTGCCAGCAGCATCCGGCGGATTAGCAATCAGCCCCAGCATTTT
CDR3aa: CASSIRRISNQPQHF

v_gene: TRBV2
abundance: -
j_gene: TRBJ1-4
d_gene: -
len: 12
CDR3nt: TGTGCCAGCAGCGACGCCGCCATGAAACTGTTTTTT
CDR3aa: CASSDAAMKLFF

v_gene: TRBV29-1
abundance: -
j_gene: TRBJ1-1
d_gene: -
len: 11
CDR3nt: TGCAGCGTCACAGGGATCACTGAAGCTTTCTTT
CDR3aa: CSVTGITEAFF

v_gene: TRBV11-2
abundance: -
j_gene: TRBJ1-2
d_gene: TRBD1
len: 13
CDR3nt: TGTGCCAGCAGCTTAGAAACAGGGGGAGGCTACACCTTC
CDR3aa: CASSLETGGGYTF

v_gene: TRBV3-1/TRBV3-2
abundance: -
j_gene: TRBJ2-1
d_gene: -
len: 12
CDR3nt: TGTGCCAGCAGCCAAGTAGGGCGAGAGCAGTTCTTC
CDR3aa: CASSQVGREQFF

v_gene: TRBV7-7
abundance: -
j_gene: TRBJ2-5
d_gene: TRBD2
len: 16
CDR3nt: TGTGCCAGCAGCTTACTCTCTTCGGGAGGGCCGAAGACCCAGTACTTC
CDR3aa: CASSLLSSGGPKTQYF

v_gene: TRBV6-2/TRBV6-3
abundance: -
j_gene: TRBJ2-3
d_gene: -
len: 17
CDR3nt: TGTGCCAGCAGTTACCTCCCGGCAGGGCGAAGCACAGATACGCAGTATTTT
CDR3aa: CASSYLPAGRSTDTQYF

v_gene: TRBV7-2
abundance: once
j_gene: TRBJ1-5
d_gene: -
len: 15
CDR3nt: TGTGCCAGCAGCTTAAGGTCGTTTAGGGGGCAGCCCCAGCATTTT
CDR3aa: CASSLRSFRGQPQHF

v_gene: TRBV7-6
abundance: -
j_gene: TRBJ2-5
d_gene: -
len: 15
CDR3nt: TGTGCCAGCAGCTTAGGGGGGACCCCAAAGGGGACCCAGTACTTC
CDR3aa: CASSLGGTPKGTQYF

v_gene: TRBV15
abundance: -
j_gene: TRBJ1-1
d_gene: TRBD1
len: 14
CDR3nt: TGTGCCACCAGCAGAGGGACAGGGCGGACTGAAGCTTTCTTT
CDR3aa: CATSRGTGRTEAFF

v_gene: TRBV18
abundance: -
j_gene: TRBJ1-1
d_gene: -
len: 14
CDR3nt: TGTGCCAGCTCAAAGAGCAGCGAGCGCACTGAAGCTTTCTTT
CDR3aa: CASSKSSERTEAFF

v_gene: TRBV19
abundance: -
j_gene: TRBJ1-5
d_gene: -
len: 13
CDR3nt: TGTGCCAGTAGTTTCTGGAGCAATCAGCCCCAGCATTTT
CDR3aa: CASSFWSNQPQHF

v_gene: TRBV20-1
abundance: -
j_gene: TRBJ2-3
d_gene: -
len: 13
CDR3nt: TGCAGTGCTAGTATCCGGTTCGGGGATACGCAGTATTTT
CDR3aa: CSASIRFGDTQYF

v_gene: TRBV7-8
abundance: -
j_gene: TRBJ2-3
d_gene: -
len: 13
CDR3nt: TGTGCCAGCACCATTAAGGGGACAGATACGCAGTATTTT
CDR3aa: CASTIKGTDTQYF

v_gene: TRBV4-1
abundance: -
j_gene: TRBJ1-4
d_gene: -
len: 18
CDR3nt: TGCGCCAGCAGCCAAGATCAATATGGTAGCGGACGTAATGAAAAACTGTTTTTT
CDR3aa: CASSQDQYGSGRNEKLFF

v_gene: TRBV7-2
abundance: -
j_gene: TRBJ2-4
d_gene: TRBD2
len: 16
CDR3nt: TGTGCCAGCAGCCCCCGGGGGGGGACTACCAAAAACATTCAGTACTTC
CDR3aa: CASSPRGGTTKNIQYF

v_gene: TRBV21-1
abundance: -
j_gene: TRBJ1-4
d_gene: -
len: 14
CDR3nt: TGTGCCAGCAGCAAAGGGCAGATTAATGAAAAACTGTTTTTT
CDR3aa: CASSKGQINEKLFF

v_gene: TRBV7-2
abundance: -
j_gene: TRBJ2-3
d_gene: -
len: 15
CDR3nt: TGTGCCAGCAGTCTTAACAGGGTGAGCACAGATACGCAGTATTTT
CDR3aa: CASSLNRVSTDTQYF

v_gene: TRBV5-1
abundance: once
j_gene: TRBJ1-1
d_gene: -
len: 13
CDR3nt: TGCGCCAGCAGCTTTGGAACGGGCACTGAAGCTTTCTTT
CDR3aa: CASSFGTGTEAFF

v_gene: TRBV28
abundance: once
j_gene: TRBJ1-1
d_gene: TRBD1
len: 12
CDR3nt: TGTGCCAGCAGTTTTGGACAGGGTAAAGCTTTCTTT
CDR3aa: CASSFGQGKAFF

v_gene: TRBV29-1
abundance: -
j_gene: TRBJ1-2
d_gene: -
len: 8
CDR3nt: TGCAGCGTTGATGGCTACACCTTC
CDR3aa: CSVDGYTF

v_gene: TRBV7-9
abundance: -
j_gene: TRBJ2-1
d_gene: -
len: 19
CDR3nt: TGTGCCAGCAGCTCCTTAATGGCGGGGAAAGGATACTCCTACAATGAGCAGTTCTTC
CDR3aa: CASSSLMAGKGYSYNEQFF

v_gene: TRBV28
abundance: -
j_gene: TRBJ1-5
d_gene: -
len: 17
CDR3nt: TGTGCCAGCACCGAAGGGGGGGCACGACAGATAAATCAGCCCCAGCATTTT
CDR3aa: CASTEGGARQINQPQHF

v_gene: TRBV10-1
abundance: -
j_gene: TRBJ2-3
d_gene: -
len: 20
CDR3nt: TGCGCCAGCTTTTCAGGGAGGGGGGGTAGCGAATCCCTGAGCACAGATACGCAGTATTTT
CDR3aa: CASFSGRGGSESLSTDTQYF

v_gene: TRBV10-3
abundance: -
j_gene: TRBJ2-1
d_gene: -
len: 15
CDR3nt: TGTGCCATCAGTGAGTCGGCGGGCGGCTACAATGAGCAGTTCTTC
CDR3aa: CAISESAGGYNEQFF

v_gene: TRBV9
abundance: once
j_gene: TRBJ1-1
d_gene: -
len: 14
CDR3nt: TGTGCCAGCAGCGTAGCGTGGCAGAACACTGAAGCTTTCTTT
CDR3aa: CASSVAWQNTEAFF

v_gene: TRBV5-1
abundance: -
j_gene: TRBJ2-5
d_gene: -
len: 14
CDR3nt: TGCGCCAGCAGACCGGGGACATCGCAAGAGACCCAGTACTTC
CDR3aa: CASRPGTSQETQYF

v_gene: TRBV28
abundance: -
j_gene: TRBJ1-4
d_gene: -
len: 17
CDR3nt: TGTGCCAGCAGTTTATTTGTTATTGTCGGGGGAGGTGAAAAACTGTTTTTT
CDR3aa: CASSLFVIVGGGEKLFF

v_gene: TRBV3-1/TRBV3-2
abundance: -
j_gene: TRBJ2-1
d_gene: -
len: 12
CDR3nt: TGTGCCAGCAGCCTAAACACCGGGGAGCAGTTCTTC
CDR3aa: CASSLNTGEQFF

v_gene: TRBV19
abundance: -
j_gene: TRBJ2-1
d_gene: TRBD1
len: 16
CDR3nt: TGTGCCAGTAGTATAACTGGTCAGGGACAGAACAATGAGCAGTTCTTC
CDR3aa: CASSITGQGQNNEQFF

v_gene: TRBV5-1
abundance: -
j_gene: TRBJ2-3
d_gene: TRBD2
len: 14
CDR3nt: TGCGCCAGCAGCACGGGACTAGCGACGGATACGCAGTATTTT
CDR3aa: CASSTGLATDTQYF

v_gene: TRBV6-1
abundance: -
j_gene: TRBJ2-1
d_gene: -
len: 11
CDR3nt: TGTGCCAGCAGTGAGGAGGATGAGCAGTTCTTC
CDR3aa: CASSEEDEQFF

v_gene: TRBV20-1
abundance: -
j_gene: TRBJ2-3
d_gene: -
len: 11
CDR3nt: TGCAGTGCTAAGTTAGGTGATACGCAGTATTTT
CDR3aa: CSAKLGDTQYF